This TCR beta chain was identified in a study of Graves' ophthalmopathy and Graves' hyperthyroidism. Notes on this clonotype: As yet, its antigen is unknown.

Recruitment covered hyperthyroidism patients aged 18 to 65 whose new diagnosis was of under 2 months' duration. Other autoimmune diseases, uncontrolled infections, pregnancy or lactation led to the exclusion of patients. General study points: Among thyroid clonotypes expanded above 0.001 frequency, most also appeared in blood.

CDR3 length: 14 amino acids. The V end was cut by 0 bases, the J end by 10 bases, with 15 bases between. Germline CDR1 and CDR2: MNHNY and SVGAGI (reference sequence). The authors amplified TCR beta CDR3 regions, and they did so from RNA transcripts for repertoire sequencing. HTBI primers were used in a first-round RT-PCR, which preceded a second-round multiplex PCR. Via MiXCR, TCRdb re-called the multiplex PCR reads, giving one row per CDR3 protein. The top ten clones hold approximately 12% of a sample with over a million distinct CDR3 sequences, about two fifths of them seen once. This chain joins TRBV6-6 and TRBJ2-5; D unresolved. This TCR was recovered from an adult man with Graves' hyperthyroidism. The source material was peripheral blood or thyroid tissue (not recorded which). The CDR3 spells CASSYSSGSQIQYF. CDR3 DNA sequence: TGTGCCAGCAGTTACTCGTCAGGCAGTCAGATCCAGTACTTC.